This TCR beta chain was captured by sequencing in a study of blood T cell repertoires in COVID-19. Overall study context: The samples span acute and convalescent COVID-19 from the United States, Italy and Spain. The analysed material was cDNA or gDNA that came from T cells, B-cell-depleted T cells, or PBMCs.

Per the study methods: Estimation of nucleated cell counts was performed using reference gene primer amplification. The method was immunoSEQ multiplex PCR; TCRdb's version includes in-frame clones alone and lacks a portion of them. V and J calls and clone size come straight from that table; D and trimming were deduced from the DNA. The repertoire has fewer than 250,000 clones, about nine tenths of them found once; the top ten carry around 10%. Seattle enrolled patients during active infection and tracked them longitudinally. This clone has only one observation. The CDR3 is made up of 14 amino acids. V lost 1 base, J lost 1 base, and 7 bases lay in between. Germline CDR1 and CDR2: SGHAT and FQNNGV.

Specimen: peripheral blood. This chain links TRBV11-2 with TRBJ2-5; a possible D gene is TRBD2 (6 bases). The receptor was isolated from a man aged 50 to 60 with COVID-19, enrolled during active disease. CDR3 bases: TGTGCCAGCAGCTTAGGGAGGGCCCAAGAGACCCAGTACTTC. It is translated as CASSLGRAQETQYF.